A selection of T cell receptor beta chains follows, all from one sample in a study of T-cell reconstitution after alpha-beta-depleted transplantation in children. Via MiXCR, TCRdb re-called the PCR reads, giving one row per CDR3 protein. The data show a few hundred thousand distinct CDR3 sequences, 25% to 30% seen once. The sample here was PBMCs, taken before TCRalphabeta/CD19-depleted stem cell transplant. These receptors originate from a boy in the first two years of life with Wiskott-Aldrich syndrome, due to receive a stem cell transplant. Both conserved end residues are part of each CDR3. A D gene is named only where the DNA matches it firmly. Clone size is given for some rows only: seen once, a few or many times, or a class if the clone is expanded.

j_call d_call clone_size v_call cdr3_nt cdr3_aa
TRBJ2-5 TRBD2 . TRBV20-1 TGCAGTGCTCATCCCAAGGGGCTAGCGGAAGAGACCCAGTACTTC CSAHPKGLAEETQYF
TRBJ2-1 TRBD2 few TRBV11-3 TGTGCCAGCAGCTTAGCCCCTAGCGGGGTTAGCAATGAGCAGTTCTTC CASSLAPSGVSNEQFF
TRBJ2-1 TRBD2 few TRBV4-2 TGTGCCAGCAGACGGACTAGCGGGAGGGCCCTCGGTTACAATGAGCAGTTCTTC CASRRTSGRALGYNEQFF
TRBJ2-7 TRBD2 . TRBV20-1 TGCAGTGCTACCGGGACTAGAATCTACGAGCAGTACTTC CSATGTRIYEQYF
TRBJ2-3 . . TRBV18 TGTGCCAGCTCACGACCATCGGGGGATACGCAGTATTTT CASSRPSGDTQYF
TRBJ2-5 . many TRBV11-2 TGTGCCAGCAGCTTAGGCCTGGGGACCCAGTACTTC CASSLGLGTQYF
TRBJ2-5 TRBD1 few TRBV2 TGTGCCAGCAGTACCCGACAGGGGGCGCGTCTAGAGACCCAGTACTTC CASSTRQGARLETQYF
TRBJ2-1 . . TRBV21-1 TGTGCCAGCAGCAGGGGGACAGGGGATTCGGATGAGCAGTTCTTC CASSRGTGDSDEQFF
TRBJ2-5 . . TRBV12-3/TRBV12-4 TGTGCCAGCAGTTGGAGAGGGAACCAAGAGACCCAGTACTTC CASSWRGNQETQYF
TRBJ2-1 . . TRBV5-1 TGCGCCAGCAGTTTCTACAGTCCCTACAATGAGCAGTTCTTC CASSFYSPYNEQFF
TRBJ2-5 TRBD2 . TRBV29-1 TGCAGCGCCGGGGGACTAGCGGGAGGGGAGACCCAGTACTTC CSAGGLAGGETQYF
TRBJ2-5 TRBD2 . TRBV27 TGTGCCAGCAGTTTCCATGGGAGGGAAGAGACCCAGTACTTC CASSFHGREETQYF
TRBJ2-1 . . TRBV7-2 TGTGCCATCATTATCGGGGCAGCTTACAATGAGCAGTTCTTC CAIIIGAAYNEQFF
TRBJ2-7 TRBD1 . TRBV15 TGTGCCACCAGCAGAAGGACAGGCCAAGACGAGCAGTACTTC CATSRRTGQDEQYF
TRBJ2-3 TRBD2 . TRBV24-1 TGTGCCACCAGTGATCAGGGGACTAGTCTATATACGCAGTATTTT CATSDQGTSLYTQYF
TRBJ2-2 . few TRBV5-1 TGCGCCAGCAGCTGGATGAAGGGATCCGGGGAGCTGTTTTTT CASSWMKGSGELFF
TRBJ1-3 . . TRBV7-9 TGTGCCAGCAGCCCCGGACTGTTCTCTGGAAACACCATATATTTT CASSPGLFSGNTIYF
TRBJ2-5 . . TRBV7-9 TGTGCCAGCAGCTTTGAGGTGGGAGTCGGGGAAGAGACCCAGTACTTC CASSFEVGVGEETQYF
TRBJ2-5 . few TRBV15 TGTGCCACCAGCAGAGATCGGGCGGACCAAGAGACCCAGTACTTC CATSRDRADQETQYF
TRBJ2-7 . . TRBV15 TGTGCCACCAGCAGGTGGACAGACAGCTCCTACGAGCAGTACTTC CATSRWTDSSYEQYF
TRBJ2-3 TRBD2 . TRBV9 TGTGCCAGCAGCGTAAGTCTAGCGGGATTCATAGATACGCAGTATTTT CASSVSLAGFIDTQYF
TRBJ2-7 . . TRBV20-1 TGCAGTGCTAGAGATAAGGTCGGACGGGGCTCGGAGCAGTACTTC CSARDKVGRGSEQYF
TRBJ1-5 . . TRBV27 TGTGCCAGCAGTTTACGATATAGCAATCAGCCCCAGCATTTT CASSLRYSNQPQHF
TRBJ1-5 . few TRBV27 TGTGCCAGCATGGTGTCATGGGGGGTCGTCAATCAGCCCCAGCATTTT CASMVSWGVVNQPQHF
TRBJ1-6 TRBD1 few TRBV9 TGTGCCAGCAGCGTAGCAGGGGGCCAGCGCTCACCCCTCCACTTT CASSVAGGQRSPLHF
TRBJ2-7 . few TRBV20-1 TGCAGTGCGAGGGGGGCCGCGTCCTACGAGCAGTACTTC CSARGAASYEQYF
TRBJ2-7 TRBD1 . TRBV5-1 TGCGCCAGCAGCTTCCCGGGACAGGGACAATACGAGCAGTACTTC CASSFPGQGQYEQYF
TRBJ2-3 TRBD2 . TRBV25-1 TGTGCCAGCCTCGGGACTAGCGGAAACACAGATACGCAGTATTTT CASLGTSGNTDTQYF
TRBJ1-1 . . TRBV7-9 TGTGCCAGCACCCGACGCAGGGACACTGAAGCTTTCTTT CASTRRRDTEAFF
TRBJ2-1 TRBD2 . TRBV5-1 TGCGCCAGCAGCTTGGCTCTAGCGGGAGGGCATGAGCAGTTCTTC CASSLALAGGHEQFF
TRBJ2-7 TRBD1 few TRBV6-1 TGTGCCAGCAGTGCCGTACCGGGACAGGTCACCGAGCAGTACTTC CASSAVPGQVTEQYF
TRBJ2-5 . . TRBV20-1 TGCAGTGCTAGACGATCGACAGGCGGGGAGACCCAGTACTTC CSARRSTGGETQYF
TRBJ2-4 TRBD1 . TRBV4-1 TGCGCCAGCAGCCAACGGACAGGGGACATTCAGTACTTC CASSQRTGDIQYF
TRBJ2-2 . . TRBV5-1 TGCGCCAGCAGCCAAGGGCTGTCCGGGGAGCTGTTTTTT CASSQGLSGELFF
TRBJ2-1 . few TRBV5-1 TGCGCCAGCAGCTTGGACCAGCCGGTGGACAATGAGCAGTTCTTC CASSLDQPVDNEQFF
TRBJ2-7 . many TRBV7-2 TGTGCCAGCAGCTTAATGCGCCAGGGCTACGAGCAGTACTTC CASSLMRQGYEQYF
TRBJ2-7 . few TRBV5-1 TGCGCCAGCAGGCCCAATCCAGTAACCTACGAGCAGTACTTC CASRPNPVTYEQYF
TRBJ2-7 . few TRBV5-1 TGCGCCAGCAGCCTGGAGGGGGCTAGCGCCTACGAGCAGTACTTC CASSLEGASAYEQYF
TRBJ2-3 TRBD2 . TRBV24-1 TGTGCCACCAGTGATTTTGGAGGGAGGGGCACAGATACGCAGTATTTT CATSDFGGRGTDTQYF
TRBJ1-2 TRBD1 . TRBV6-1 TGTGCCAGCTGGACAGGGATCTTCTGGGGCTACACCTTC CASWTGIFWGYTF
TRBJ2-5 TRBD2 many TRBV7-2 TGTGCCAGCAGCCTGAAGACTAGCGGGAGTTACCAAGAGACCCAGTACTTC CASSLKTSGSYQETQYF
TRBJ2-3 TRBD2 many TRBV6-1 TGTGCCAGCAGCCCAGGACTAGCGGGCGGCACAGATACGCAGTATTTT CASSPGLAGGTDTQYF
TRBJ1-1 TRBD1 . TRBV20-1 TGCAGTGCTAGGAGACAGGGTCGCCGAGCTTTCTTT CSARRQGRRAFF
TRBJ2-7 TRBD2 few TRBV7-2 TGTGCCAGCACAAAAGCGGGAGGGCCGTCCGAGCAGTACTTC CASTKAGGPSEQYF
TRBJ2-2 . . TRBV12-3/TRBV12-4 TGTGCCAGCAGCGTCACTAGAGGGAGCACCGGGGAGCTGTTTTTT CASSVTRGSTGELFF